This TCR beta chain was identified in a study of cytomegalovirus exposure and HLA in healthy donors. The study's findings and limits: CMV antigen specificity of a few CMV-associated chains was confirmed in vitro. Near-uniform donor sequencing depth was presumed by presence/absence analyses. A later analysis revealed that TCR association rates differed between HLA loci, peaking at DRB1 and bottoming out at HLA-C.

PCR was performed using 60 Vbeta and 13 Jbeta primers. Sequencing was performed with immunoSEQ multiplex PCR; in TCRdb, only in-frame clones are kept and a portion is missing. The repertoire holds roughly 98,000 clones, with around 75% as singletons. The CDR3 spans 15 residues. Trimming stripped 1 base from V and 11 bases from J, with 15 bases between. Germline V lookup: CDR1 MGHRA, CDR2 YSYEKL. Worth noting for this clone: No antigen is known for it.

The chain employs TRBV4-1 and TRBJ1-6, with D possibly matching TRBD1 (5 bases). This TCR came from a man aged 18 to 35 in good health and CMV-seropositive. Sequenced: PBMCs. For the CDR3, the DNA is TGCGCCAGCAGCCAAGTTGGGGCAGGGTTACCACCCCTCCACTTT. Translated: CASSQVGAGLPPLHF.